These 32 T cell receptor beta chains share one sample of origin, sequenced in a study of T cell responses to AZD1222 COVID-19 vaccine. Sequenced by immunoSEQ multiplex PCR; TCRdb stores in-frame clones only, minus some. The table includes 73,000 or so clones, around three quarters detected once. The specimen comprised peripheral blood, sampled 28 days after the second AZD1222 dose. These receptors came from an adult who received the AZD1222 COVID-19 vaccine.

This clone was seen a few times. The V and J genes are TRBV29-1 and TRBJ1-1, with 11 bases fitting TRBD1. The CDR3 has 12 amino acids. The V and J ends lost 6 bases and 8 bases, in that order; junction bases with no gene match: 5. Germline V gene data show CDR1 as SQVTM and CDR2 as ANQGSEA. This CDR3 is CSVYRDRGEAFF. The CDR3 bases are TGCAGCGTCTACCGGGACAGGGGGGAAGCTTTCTTT. The full variable domain, with the rest looked up from reference TRBV29-1 and TRBJ1-1, is SAVISQKPSRDICQRGTSLTIQCQVDSQVTMMFWYRQQPGQSLTLIATANQGSEATYESGFVIDKFPISRPNLTFSTLTVSNMSPEDSSIYLCSVYRDRGEAFFGQGTRLTVV.

The chain links TRBV9 to TRBJ2-1, with 11 bases fitting TRBD2. Trimming took 4 bases from V and 4 from J; bases not matched to a gene: 4. The CDR3 is made up of 15 amino acids. Germline loops: CDR1 SGDLS, CDR2 YYNGEE. The CDR3 DNA sequence: TGTGCCAGCAGCCCAACTAGCGGGAGTTACAATGAGCAGTTCTTC. It yields the protein CASSPTSGSYNEQFF.

This rearrangement joins TRBV11-3 to TRBJ2-7; D perhaps matches TRBD2 (7 bases). V lost 5 bases to trimming and J lost 1 base, with 18 bases between them. Per germline, CDR1 SGHNT and CDR2 YENEEA. The CDR3 sequence is 16 residues long. In DNA, the CDR3 is TGTGCCAGCAGCCCCCGGGGGGCGGGGTCTTCCTACGAGCAGTACTTC. It specifies CASSPRGAGSSYEQYF.

V and J are TRBV7-2 and TRBJ1-5; TRBD1 agrees at 7 bases. CDR3 length: 14 amino acids. After removal of 5 bases from V and 4 bases from J, the junction contained 5 bases not matched to a gene. CDR1 and CDR2 (germline): SGHTA, FQGNSA. Here the CDR3 DNA reads TGTGCCAGCAGCGCGACAGGGCTTAATCAGCCCCAGCATTTT. This translates into CASSATGLNQPQHF. The variable domain in full, with the rest retrieved from reference TRBV7-2 and TRBJ1-5, is GAGVSQSPSNKVTEKGKDVELRCDPISGHTALYWYRQSLGQGLEFLIYFQGNSAPDKSGLPSDRFSAERTGGSVSTLTIQRTQQEDSAVYLCASSATGLNQPQHFGDGTRLSIL.

There are a few counts of this clone. The chain joins TRBV5-4 to TRBJ1-1; the D is unclear. Germline CDR1 is SGHNT and CDR2 is YYREEE (reference sequence). This CDR3 is 16 amino acids long. With 6 bases removed from V and 4 bases from J, the gap between germline ends came to 22 bases. In nucleotides, the CDR3 is TGTGCCAGCACAACCTCGCAGGCTCTCCAAGGCACTGAAGCTTTCTTT. It is translated as CASTTSQALQGTEAFF.

Details on this clone: Relative to the germline gene, one junction end is altered; a read error may explain this. V and J are TRBV6-5 and TRBJ2-3, with 8 bases that match TRBD2. The CDR3 spans 15 residues. Per the germline V gene, CDR1 is MNHEY and CDR2 is SVGAGI. The CDR3 loop is CASSYRSGITGTQYF. In DNA, the CDR3 is TGTGCCAGCAGTTACCGTAGCGGGATCACAGGTACGCAGTATTTT.

CDR3 sequence reads: CASSVELGSGETQYF. DNA of the CDR3: TGTGCCAGCAGCGTAGAGCTAGGCTCGGGGGAGACCCAGTACTTC. The chain is built from TRBV9 and TRBJ2-5, with TRBD2 as a possible D gene (5 bases). The V and J ends lost 0 bases and 5 bases respectively, with 14 bases between them. Germline-derived CDR1 and CDR2 are SGDLS and YYNGEE. The CDR3 extends over 15 amino acids.

The V and J genes are TRBV11-2 and TRBJ2-7; D tentatively reads TRBD1 or TRBD2 (5 bases each). The germline CDR1 and CDR2 sequences are SGHAT and FQNNGV. Trimming left V 1 base short and J 3 bases short, with 10 bases between. The CDR3 extends over 14 amino acids. CDR3 nucleotides: TGTGCCAGCAGCTTAGGACGGGACCGCTACGAGCAGTACTTC. Its translation is CASSLGRDRYEQYF.

This rearrangement joins TRBV10-3 to TRBJ2-7, with 8 bases fitting TRBD2. Unmatched junction bases numbered 11, after V lost 4 bases and J lost 0 bases. The CDR3 runs 17 residues. CDR1 is ENHRY and CDR2 is SYGVKD in the germline V gene. The CDR3 coding sequence is TGTGCCATCAGTGCTGGGGCCCAGCGGGGGAGCTCCTACGAGCAGTACTTC. Translated: CAISAGAQRGSSYEQYF.

This clone was counted a few times. The V gene is TRBV5-1, the J gene TRBJ2-7; no reliable D call. V lost 4 bases to trimming and J lost 5 bases, with 13 bases between them. The germline CDR1 and CDR2 sequences are SGHRS and YFSETQ. The CDR3 length is 13 residues. The CDR3 sequence: CASSPENKDEQYF. As DNA, the CDR3 is TGCGCCAGCAGCCCCGAAAACAAAGACGAGCAGTACTTC.

V gene TRBV2 combines with J gene TRBJ1-1, with 11 bases that match TRBD1. V shed 10 bases, J shed 4 bases, and the junction held 5 bases outside the gene matches. The CDR3 consists of 13 residues. CDR1 is SNHLY and CDR2 is FYNNEI in the germline V gene. The CDR3 protein is CANPGQGGTEAFF. The CDR3 DNA reads as TGTGCCAACCCGGGACAGGGGGGCACTGAAGCTTTCTTT.

V usage is TRBV27 and J usage is TRBJ1-6, with D perhaps TRBD1 (5 bases). The CDR3 totals 13 residues. Germline CDR1 MNHEY, CDR2 SMNVEV (reference sequence). V was trimmed by 6 bases and J by 10 bases, leaving 13 bases between them. The CDR3 loop reads CASSDRTESPLHF. The DNA for the CDR3 is TGTGCCAGCAGCGACAGAACAGAGTCACCCCTCCACTTT.

This chain uses TRBV10-3 with TRBJ2-3; 8 bases line up with TRBD2. Trimming at V came to 3 bases and at J to 6 bases, leaving 8 bases not matched to a gene. The CDR3 spans 15 residues. The germline V gene encodes CDR1 ENHRY and CDR2 SYGVKD. CDR3 in DNA: TGTGCCATCAGTGAAGTTGGGGTAGCGGGGGATACGCAGTATTTT. Protein product: CAISEVGVAGDTQYF.

The chain links TRBV10-3 to TRBJ2-3, with TRBD2 matching over 11 bases. Germline values: CDR1 ENHRY, CDR2 SYGVKD. V was clipped by 2 bases and J by 3 bases; unmatched bases: 4. The CDR3 loop spans 16 amino acids. This CDR3 reads CAISEGASGRTDTQYF. DNA of the CDR3: TGTGCCATCAGTGAGGGGGCTAGCGGGAGGACAGATACGCAGTATTTT.

The genes are TRBV9 and TRBJ2-7; D perhaps matches TRBD2 (6 bases). Germline lookup yields CDR1 SGDLS and CDR2 YYNGEE. Between the trimmed V and J ends, which lost 6 bases and 0 bases, there was a span of 16 bases. The CDR3 sequence is 15 residues long. CDR3 sequence: CASTMGDGSSYEQYF. The CDR3 DNA sequence: TGTGCCAGCACCATGGGGGACGGGAGCTCCTACGAGCAGTACTTC.

CDR3 DNA: TGTGCCAGCAGTCTGACGATAAGGGGAGGGTCTCGGTATGGCTACACCTTC. It encodes CASSLTIRGGSRYGYTF. The rearrangement uses TRBV28 and TRBJ1-2, with D possibly being TRBD1 (5 bases). The CDR3 has 17 residues. The V end lost 5 bases, the J end lost 5 bases, and 24 bases lay between the germline ends. CDR1 is MDHEN and CDR2 is SYDVKM in the germline V gene.

V and J are TRBV7-2 and TRBJ2-4; weak D call: TRBD2 (6 bases). The germline CDR1 and CDR2 sequences are SGHTA and FQGNSA. Trimming removed 5 bases from V and 6 bases from J, with 14 bases in between. This CDR3 contains 14 residues. The CDR3 loop reads CASSPSVGGNIQYF. The CDR3, as DNA: TGTGCCAGCAGCCCCTCCGTCGGGGGAAACATTCAGTACTTC.

This clone has only one observation. Sequence at one end of the junction differs from germline and may be a read error. The genes are TRBV20-1 and TRBJ2-2; D is perhaps TRBD2 (6 bases). The V gene's germline CDR1 is DFQATT and CDR2 SNEGSKA (reference sequence). CDR3 length: 17 amino acids. The CDR3 sequence is CSASNPGGRRNSGELFF. In nucleotides, the CDR3 is TGCAGTGCTAGTAACCCAGGAGGGAGAAGGAACTCCGGGGAGCTGTTTTTT.

This clone was picked up one time. The junction departs from the called germline gene at one end, perhaps through a read error. This chain links TRBV7-9 with TRBJ2-5, with 11 bases aligning to TRBD2. Germline assignment: CDR1 SEHNR and CDR2 FQNEAQ (reference sequence). The CDR3 spans 15 residues. In DNA form, the CDR3 reads TGTGCCAGCAGCATAGCGGGGGGGAGTCGAAAGACCCAGTACTTC. Translating gives CASSIAGGSRKTQYF.

J is TRBJ1-3 and V is TRBV2; weak D call: TRBD1 (5 bases). The CDR3 is 14 residues long. Germline values: CDR1 SNHLY, CDR2 FYNNEI. Between the trimmed V and J ends, which lost 4 bases and 5 bases, there was a span of 12 bases. CDR3 region: CASSADSARNTIYF. CDR3 DNA sequence: TGTGCCAGCAGTGCCGACAGCGCCCGAAACACCATATATTTT.

The chain has TRBV30 and TRBJ2-1, with TRBD1 matching 11 bases. The germline V gene encodes CDR1 GTSNPN and CDR2 SVGIG (reference sequence). CDR3 length: 15 amino acids. V was clipped by 2 bases and J by 6 bases; unmatched bases: 6. The CDR3 DNA reads as TGTGCCTGGAGTTACCGGGACAGGGGGGGCAATGAGCAGTTCTTC. It specifies CAWSYRDRGGNEQFF.

The gene calls are TRBV7-9 and TRBJ2-1, with 7 nucleotides matching TRBD2. The V gene end was trimmed by 3 bases and the J gene end by 8 bases; junction bases not matched to a gene: 10. CDR3 length: 15 amino acids. Per the germline V gene, CDR1 is SEHNR and CDR2 is FQNEAQ (reference sequence). As DNA, the CDR3 is TGTGCCAGCAGCTTCCAACTAGCGAGAGGGTATGAGCAGTTCTTC. It encodes CASSFQLARGYEQFF.

The chain links TRBV12-3 or TRBV12-4 to TRBJ1-5; a possible D gene is TRBD1 (5 bases). This CDR3 spans 12 amino acids. V was trimmed by 4 bases and J by 6 bases, leaving 7 bases between them. CDR3 amino acids: CASSSGGQPQHF. The CDR3 coding sequence is TGTGCCAGCAGTTCTGGGGGTCAGCCCCAGCATTTT.

Here the CDR3 DNA reads TGTGCCAGCAGCCAAGGCCGGAACGAGCAGTACTTC. This gives the protein CASSQGRNEQYF. The chain recombines TRBV3-1 (or the pseudogene TRBV3-2) with TRBJ2-7; unclear D gene. Per germline, CDR1 LGHDT and CDR2 YNNKEL (reference sequence). V lost 1 base and J lost 5, with 6 bases in between. There are 12 residues in the CDR3.

The rearrangement joins TRBV30 to TRBJ2-3, with 7 bases lining up with TRBD1. Trimming cost V 7 bases and J 3 bases; bases outside gene matches: 10. The CDR3 has 14 amino acids. The V gene's germline CDR1 is GTSNPN and CDR2 SVGIG (reference sequence). In nucleotides, the CDR3 is TGTGCCTCCCAAGAGGGGGCTTTGACAGATACGCAGTATTTT. Residues: CASQEGALTDTQYF.

The gene calls are TRBV7-8 and TRBJ2-2, with D tentatively TRBD1 (6 bases). Trimming pared 6 bases from V and 7 bases from J, leaving 12 bases between. CDR3 size: 13 residues. Germline CDR1 is SGHVS and CDR2 is FQNEAQ. The CDR3 protein is CASRLQGVGELFF. CDR3 nucleotides: TGTGCCAGCAGACTACAGGGAGTCGGGGAGCTGTTTTTT.

J is TRBJ1-6 and V is TRBV28, with 7 bases fitting TRBD1. The junction had 2 bases not matched to a gene; V was cut back by 3 bases and J by 0 bases. This CDR3 is built from 16 residues. Germline V gene lookup returns CDR1 MDHEN and CDR2 SYDVKM. The CDR3 here is CASSFWDSSYNSPLHF. The CDR3 nucleotides are TGTGCCAGCAGTTTCTGGGACAGCTCCTATAATTCACCCCTCCACTTT.

This clone has only a few counts. The chain recombines TRBV5-4 with TRBJ1-2, with 7 bases aligning to TRBD1. J was trimmed by 5 bases and V by 2 bases; bases with no gene match: 6. Germline V gives CDR1 SGHNT, CDR2 YYREEE (reference sequence). The CDR3 has 14 residues. Written as DNA, the CDR3 is TGTGCCAGCAGCTTTCAGGGGGGATCGTATGGCTACACCTTC. It is translated as CASSFQGGSYGYTF.

The genes are TRBV6-1 and TRBJ2-1; tentative D call: TRBD1 (9 bases). Germline CDR1 is MNHNS and CDR2 is SASEGT. CDR3 length: 20 residues. V was cut by 4 bases and J by 0 bases, with 25 bases left in between. The DNA of the CDR3 is TGTGCCAGCAGTGTACAGGGGGCGGGGGGTTACTTGAGCTCCTACAATGAGCAGTTCTTC. The encoded protein is CASSVQGAGGYLSSYNEQFF.

V usage is TRBV3-1 (or the pseudogene TRBV3-2) and J usage is TRBJ2-3; no definite D call. CDR1 LGHDT and CDR2 YNNKEL come from the germline V gene (reference sequence). CDR3 length equals 12 residues. The V and J ends lost 2 bases and 3 bases respectively, with 3 bases between them. CDR3 amino acids: CASSQSTDTQYF. The CDR3 nucleotides read TGTGCCAGCAGCCAATCGACAGATACGCAGTATTTT.

This chain connects TRBV9 to TRBJ2-5, with 9 bases identical to TRBD1. This CDR3 has 16 amino acids. Trimming removed 3 bases from V and 5 bases from J; junction bases left unmatched: 11. The V gene's germline CDR1 is SGDLS and CDR2 YYNGEE. The CDR3 loop is CASSALRGTGLETQYF. As DNA, the CDR3 is TGTGCCAGCAGCGCTCTCCGGGGGACAGGGCTCGAGACCCAGTACTTC.

The rearrangement joins TRBV21-1 to TRBJ1-5; the D call of TRBD1 is as the table states it, not checked on the DNA. TRBV21-1 corresponds to a pseudogene. The CDR3 consists of 19 residues. The CDR3 is CASSAARDRGGHSNQPQHF. The CDR3 coding sequence is TGTGCCAGCAGCGCCGCCCGGGACAGGGGAGGTCATAGCAATCAGCCCCAGCATTTT.